This TCR beta chain comes out of a study of vaccination and CD4 T cells after COVID-19. This clonotype was detected only a few times. What it recognizes is unknown. Once obtained from cultured CD4+ T cells, the DNA was sequenced using the Oncomine TCR Beta short-read assay. TCRdb redid the calling of the PCR reads with MiXCR, one entry per CDR3 protein. Of fewer than 10,000 distinct CDR3 sequences listed, about 55% were seen once; the top ten hold 35% to 45%. V gave up 2 bases and J gave up 4 bases; unmatched junction bases: 7. The germline V gene encodes CDR1 SEHNR and CDR2 FQNEAQ (reference sequence). The CDR3 spans 15 residues. Stated treatment: 10-day PBMC culture with coronavirus spike peptide pools or control peptides (ViraFEST assay).

The chain couples TRBV7-9 to TRBJ1-1; 7 nucleotides align to TRBD1. The source is a human donor who had recovered from COVID-19. The material sequenced was CD4+ T cells from blood, cultured in vitro. CDR3 DNA sequence: TGTGCCAGCAGCTTACAAAGGGGGCTGAGCACTGAAGCTTTCTTT. Protein product: CASSLQRGLSTEAFF.